This T cell receptor (beta chain) comes out of a study of post-analysis software for immune sequencing data (dated by TCRdb to between 2015 and 2016). Broadly, across the study: Disease courses on record covered relapsing-remitting, secondary progressive and progressive-relapsing multiple sclerosis, though some patients had no subtype annotation. A subset of samples was prepared in parallel using single-end sample barcoding, then pooled and co-amplified after Illumina adapter ligation. The multiple sclerosis patient repertoires were compared with approximately 11 previously published healthy control repertoires from donors aged about 6 to 28 years.

Results and caveats for the whole study, not just this receptor: The multiple sclerosis patient group was slightly younger than the control group. Compared with controls, multiple sclerosis patients had significantly lower normalized Chao1 diversity, a finding suggesting substantial peripheral T-cell clonal expansion. When samples were clustered directly using the F measure, samples prepared in the same batch co-clustered strongly, which prompted a batch-effect correction.

Note on this clonotype: The antigen it binds to is not known. Base qualities are not at hand, and no much larger clone is one base apart.

Library preparation used PCR. TCRdb lists the instrument as Illumina HiSeq 2500. Unique molecular identifiers were incorporated into TCR beta cDNA libraries to reduce PCR and sequencing biases. Per 1 to 10 million input T cells, roughly 0.5 million cDNA molecules were obtained, such that each molecule approximated one T cell. The same protocol used for the earlier healthy control dataset was applied to prepare and sequence the patient libraries. Samples belonging to the same batch were prepared together, multiplexed and sequenced on a shared HiSeq lane. The paper's processing steps were these. Raw barcoded reads were processed with MIGEC, and single-read molecular identifier groups were discarded before consensus assembly and CDR3 extraction. VDJtools was used for post-analysis of the clonotype tables, with diversity normalized by down-sampling every dataset to the smallest sample size. In repertoire overlap clustering, CDR3 amino acid sequences, but not nucleotide sequences, were matched to correct batch-related cross-sample contamination. TCRdb ran its own pipeline on the public reads, namely fastp trimming at Q25 and MiXCR clone calling, and kept in-frame beta chains. One record per CDR3 amino acid sequence lists the most common genes and DNA. The V and J calls reflect TCRdb's pipeline rather than the authors' work. This sample lists fewer than 550,000 distinct CDR3 sequences; about a third were detected once. The ten largest clones add up to around 6% of the sample.

To demonstrate the VDJtools post-analysis software, the study profiled TCR beta repertoires from the peripheral blood of about 13 young patients with multiple sclerosis. The patients with multiple sclerosis were children and adolescents between about 6 and 17 years of age. Sample: blood. The receptor was isolated from a girl aged 2 to 17 with multiple sclerosis.

The base sequence is TGTGCCAGCAGCCCCCTCAGGGATTCACCCCTCCACTTT. Its protein reads: CASSPLRDSPLHF. The rearranged chain carries TRBV11-2 and TRBJ1-6; a tentative D match to TRBD1 spans 5 bases. At the junction V is shortened by 5 bases and J by 8 bases, with 10 bases in between. Taken from the germline V gene, the CDR1 and CDR2 loops are SGHAT and FQNNGV. From the cysteine through the phenylalanine, the CDR3 covers 13 amino acids. Only the CDR3 DNA is retained, 39 bases long and in frame from the first base. The full variable domain, completed from the reference TRBV11-2 and TRBJ1-6 proteins outside the CDR3, reads EAGVAQSPRYKIIEKRQSVAFWCNPISGHATLYWYQQILGQGPKLLIQFQNNGVVDDSQLPKDRFSAERLKGVDSTLKIQPAKLEDSAVYLCASSPLRDSPLHFGNGTRLTVT.